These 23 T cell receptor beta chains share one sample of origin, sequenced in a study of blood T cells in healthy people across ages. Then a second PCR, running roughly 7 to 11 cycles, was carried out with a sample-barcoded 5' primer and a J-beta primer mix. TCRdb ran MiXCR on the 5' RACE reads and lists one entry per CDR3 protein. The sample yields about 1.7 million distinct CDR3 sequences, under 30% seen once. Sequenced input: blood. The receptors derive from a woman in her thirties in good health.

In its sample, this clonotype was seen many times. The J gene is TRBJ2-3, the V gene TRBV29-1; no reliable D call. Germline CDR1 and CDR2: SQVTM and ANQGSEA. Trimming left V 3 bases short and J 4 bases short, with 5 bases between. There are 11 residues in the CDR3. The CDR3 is CSVDRSDTQYF. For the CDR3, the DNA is TGCAGCGTTGACAGATCAGATACGCAGTATTTT.

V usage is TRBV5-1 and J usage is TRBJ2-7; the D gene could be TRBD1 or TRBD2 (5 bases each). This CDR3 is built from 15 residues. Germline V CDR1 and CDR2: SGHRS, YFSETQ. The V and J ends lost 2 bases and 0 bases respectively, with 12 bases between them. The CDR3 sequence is CASSLTGDRSYEQYF. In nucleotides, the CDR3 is TGCGCCAGCAGCTTAACTGGGGACCGCTCCTACGAGCAGTACTTC.

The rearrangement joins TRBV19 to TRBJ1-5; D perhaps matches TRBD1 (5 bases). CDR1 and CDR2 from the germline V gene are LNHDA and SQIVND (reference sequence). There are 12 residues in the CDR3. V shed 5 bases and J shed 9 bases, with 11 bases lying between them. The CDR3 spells CASSGKRGPQHF. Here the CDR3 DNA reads TGTGCCAGTAGTGGCAAGAGGGGGCCCCAGCATTTT.

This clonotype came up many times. CDR3 sequence reads: CASSQVNYGYTF. The CDR3 coding sequence is TGTGCCAGCAGCCAAGTTAACTATGGCTACACCTTC. The V and J genes are TRBV3-1 and TRBJ1-2; D uncertain. The CDR3 is 12 residues long. Germline V lookup: CDR1 LGHDT, CDR2 YNNKEL (reference sequence). V gave up 1 base and J gave up 1 base, with 1 base separating them.

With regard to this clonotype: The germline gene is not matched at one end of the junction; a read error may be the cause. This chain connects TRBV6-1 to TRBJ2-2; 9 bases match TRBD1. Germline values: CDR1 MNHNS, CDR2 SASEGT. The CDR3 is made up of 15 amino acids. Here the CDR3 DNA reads TGTGCCAGCAGTACAGGGGGCTTCAACACCGGGGAGCGGTTTTTT. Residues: CASSTGGFNTGERFF.

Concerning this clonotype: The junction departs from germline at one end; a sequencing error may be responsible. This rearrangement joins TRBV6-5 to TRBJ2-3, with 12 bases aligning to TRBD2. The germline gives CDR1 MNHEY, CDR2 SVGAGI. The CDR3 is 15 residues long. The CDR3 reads CASRTLAGGPDTRYF. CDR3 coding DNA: TGTGCCAGCAGAACTCTAGCGGGAGGGCCCGATACGCGGTATTTT.

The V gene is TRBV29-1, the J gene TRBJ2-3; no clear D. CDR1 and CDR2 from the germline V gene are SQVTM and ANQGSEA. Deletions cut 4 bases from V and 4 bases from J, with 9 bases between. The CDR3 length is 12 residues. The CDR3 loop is CSVGTAPDTQYF. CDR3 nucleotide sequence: TGCAGCGTTGGGACCGCACCAGATACGCAGTATTTT.

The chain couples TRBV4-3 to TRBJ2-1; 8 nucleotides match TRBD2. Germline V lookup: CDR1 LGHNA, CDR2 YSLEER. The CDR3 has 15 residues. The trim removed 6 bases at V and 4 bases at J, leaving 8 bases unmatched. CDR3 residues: CASSPGSGRYNEQFF. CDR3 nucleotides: TGCGCCAGCAGTCCGGGGAGCGGGAGATACAATGAGCAGTTCTTC.

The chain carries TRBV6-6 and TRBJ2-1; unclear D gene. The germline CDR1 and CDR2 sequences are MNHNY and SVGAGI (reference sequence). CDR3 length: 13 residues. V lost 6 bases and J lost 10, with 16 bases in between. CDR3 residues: CASSEDPVREQFF. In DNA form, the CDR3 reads TGTGCCAGCAGCGAGGATCCGGTGAGGGAGCAGTTCTTC.

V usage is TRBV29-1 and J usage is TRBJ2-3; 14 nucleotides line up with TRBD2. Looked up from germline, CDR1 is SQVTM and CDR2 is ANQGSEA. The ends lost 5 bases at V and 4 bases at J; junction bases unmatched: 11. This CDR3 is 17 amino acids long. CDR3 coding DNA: TGCAGCGTTCACGGGACTAGCGGGAGAATTAGTTCAGATACGCAGTATTTT. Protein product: CSVHGTSGRISSDTQYF.

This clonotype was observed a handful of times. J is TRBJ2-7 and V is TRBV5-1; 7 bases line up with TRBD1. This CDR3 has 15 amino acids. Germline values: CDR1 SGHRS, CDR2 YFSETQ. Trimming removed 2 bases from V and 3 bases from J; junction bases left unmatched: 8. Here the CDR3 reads CASSFSWGQNYEQYF. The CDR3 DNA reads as TGCGCCAGCAGCTTCTCCTGGGGACAGAACTACGAGCAGTACTTC.

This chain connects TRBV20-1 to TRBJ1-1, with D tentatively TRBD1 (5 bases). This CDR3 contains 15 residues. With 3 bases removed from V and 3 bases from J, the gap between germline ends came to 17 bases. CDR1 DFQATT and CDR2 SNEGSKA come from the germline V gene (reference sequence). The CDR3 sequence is CSASEWGFGDTEAFF. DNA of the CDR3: TGCAGTGCTAGTGAATGGGGGTTTGGGGACACTGAAGCTTTCTTT.

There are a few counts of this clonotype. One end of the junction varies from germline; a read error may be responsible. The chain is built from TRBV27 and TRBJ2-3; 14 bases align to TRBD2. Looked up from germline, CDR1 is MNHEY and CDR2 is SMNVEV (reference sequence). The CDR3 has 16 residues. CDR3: CSSSQGLAGDTDTQYF. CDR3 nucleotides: TGTTCCAGCAGTCAGGGACTAGCGGGGGATACAGATACGCAGTATTTT.

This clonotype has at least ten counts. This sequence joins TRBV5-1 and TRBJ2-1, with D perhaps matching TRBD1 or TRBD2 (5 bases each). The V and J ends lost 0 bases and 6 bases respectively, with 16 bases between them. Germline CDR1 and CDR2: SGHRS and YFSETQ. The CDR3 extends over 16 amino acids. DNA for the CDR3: TGCGCCAGCAGCTTGGGGGGCGAGGGGCGATTCAATGAGCAGTTCTTC. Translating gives CASSLGGEGRFNEQFF.

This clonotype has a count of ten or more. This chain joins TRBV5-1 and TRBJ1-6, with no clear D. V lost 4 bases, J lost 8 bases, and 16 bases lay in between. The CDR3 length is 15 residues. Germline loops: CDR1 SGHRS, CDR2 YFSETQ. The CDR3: CASSVDPASDSPLHF. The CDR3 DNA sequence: TGCGCCAGCAGCGTTGACCCGGCTAGTGATTCACCCCTCCACTTT.

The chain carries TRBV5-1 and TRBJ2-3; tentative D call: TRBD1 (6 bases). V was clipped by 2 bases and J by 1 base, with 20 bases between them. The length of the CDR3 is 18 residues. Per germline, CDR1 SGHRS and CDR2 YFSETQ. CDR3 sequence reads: CASSFSPQTGTGTDTQYF. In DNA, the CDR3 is TGCGCCAGCAGCTTCTCACCCCAGACAGGAACAGGCACAGATACGCAGTATTTT.

DNA for the CDR3: TGTGCCAGCGGGACCGGGACAGGGACGAACGAGCAGTACTTC. Encoded protein: CASGTGTGTNEQYF. V is TRBV2 and J is TRBJ2-4, with 9 bases matching TRBD1. Matching the DNA end better, TRBJ2-7 makes the J call doubtful. CDR3 length equals 14 residues. The germline gives CDR1 SNHLY, CDR2 FYNNEI.

CDR3 bases: TGTGCCAGCAGCTTAGAGGGTCGGGGGACAGCAAACACTGAAGCTTTCTTT. It yields the protein CASSLEGRGTANTEAFF. J is TRBJ1-1 and V is TRBV7-9; 7 bases are shared with TRBD1. Germline loops: CDR1 SEHNR, CDR2 FQNEAQ (reference sequence). The CDR3 is 17 amino acids. Trimming took 1 base from V and 2 from J; bases not matched to a gene: 10.

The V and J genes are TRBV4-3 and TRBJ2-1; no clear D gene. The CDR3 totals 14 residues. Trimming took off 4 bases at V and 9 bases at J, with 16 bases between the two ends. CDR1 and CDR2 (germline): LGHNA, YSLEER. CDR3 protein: CASSLNGGVGEQFF. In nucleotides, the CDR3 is TGCGCCAGCAGCCTCAACGGTGGCGTCGGTGAGCAGTTCTTC.

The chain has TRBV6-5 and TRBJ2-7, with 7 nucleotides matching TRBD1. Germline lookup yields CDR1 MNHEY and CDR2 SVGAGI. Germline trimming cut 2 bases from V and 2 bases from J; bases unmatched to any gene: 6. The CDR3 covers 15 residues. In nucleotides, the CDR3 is TGTGCCAGCAGTTACCGACAAGGACAGGCCTACGAGCAGTACTTC. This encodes CASSYRQGQAYEQYF.

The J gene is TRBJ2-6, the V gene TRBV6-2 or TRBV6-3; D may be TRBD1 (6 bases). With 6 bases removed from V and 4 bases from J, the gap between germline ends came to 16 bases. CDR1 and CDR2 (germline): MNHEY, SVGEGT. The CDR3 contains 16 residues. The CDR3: CASSWGPTPGANVLTF. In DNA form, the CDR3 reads TGTGCCAGCAGCTGGGGGCCTACCCCAGGGGCCAACGTCCTGACTTTC.

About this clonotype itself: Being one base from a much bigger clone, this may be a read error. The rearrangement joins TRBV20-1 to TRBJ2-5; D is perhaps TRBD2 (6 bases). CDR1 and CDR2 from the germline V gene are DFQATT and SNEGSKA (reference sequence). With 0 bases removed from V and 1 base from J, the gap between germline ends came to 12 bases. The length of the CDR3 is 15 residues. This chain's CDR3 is CSAREASEIQETQYF. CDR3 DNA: TGCAGTGCTAGAGAGGCTAGCGAGATCCAAGAGACCCAGTACTTC.

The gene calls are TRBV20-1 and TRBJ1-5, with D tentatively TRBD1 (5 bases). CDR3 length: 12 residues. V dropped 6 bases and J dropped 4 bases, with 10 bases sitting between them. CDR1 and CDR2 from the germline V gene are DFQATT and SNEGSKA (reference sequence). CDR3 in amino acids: CSALGGNQPQHF. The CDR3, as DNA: TGCAGTGCACTGGGGGGGAATCAGCCCCAGCATTTT.